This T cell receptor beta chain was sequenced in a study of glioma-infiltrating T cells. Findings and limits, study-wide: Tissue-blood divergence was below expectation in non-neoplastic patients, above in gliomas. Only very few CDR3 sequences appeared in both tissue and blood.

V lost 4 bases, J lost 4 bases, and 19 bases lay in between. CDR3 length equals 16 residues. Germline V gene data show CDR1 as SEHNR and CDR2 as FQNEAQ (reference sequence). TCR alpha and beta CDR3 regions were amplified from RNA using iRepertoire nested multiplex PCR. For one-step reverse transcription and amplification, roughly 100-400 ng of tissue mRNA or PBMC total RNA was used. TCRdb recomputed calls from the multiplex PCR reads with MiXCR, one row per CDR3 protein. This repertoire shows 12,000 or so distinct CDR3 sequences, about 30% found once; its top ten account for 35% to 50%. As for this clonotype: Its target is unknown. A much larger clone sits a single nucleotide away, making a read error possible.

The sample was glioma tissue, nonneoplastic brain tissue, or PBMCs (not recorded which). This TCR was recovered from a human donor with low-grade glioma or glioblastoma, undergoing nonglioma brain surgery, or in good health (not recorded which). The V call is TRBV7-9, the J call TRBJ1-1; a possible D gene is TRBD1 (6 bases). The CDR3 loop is CASSSTGFPVFTEAFF. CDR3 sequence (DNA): TGTGCCAGCAGCTCAACAGGGTTTCCGGTCTTCACTGAAGCTTTCTTT.